Described below is a single TCR beta chain sequence and its context. This record belongs to a study of blood T cells in healthy people across ages. PCR was performed a second time for roughly 7 to 11 cycles using a sample-barcoded 5' primer and a J-beta primer mix. TCRdb reanalysed the 5' RACE reads using MiXCR and keeps one entry per CDR3 protein. The table lists roughly 1,500,000 distinct CDR3 sequences, 42% of them singletons. This CDR3 is built from 15 residues. Germline-derived CDR1 and CDR2 are MNHEY and SMNVEV (reference sequence). Trimming removed 6 bases from V and 7 bases from J; junction bases left unmatched: 9.

This chain connects TRBV27 to TRBJ2-1; TRBD1 agrees at 10 bases. Sequencing input: blood. This sequence was found in a woman aged 18 to 35 in good health. The CDR3 DNA reads as TGTGCCAGCAGATCCGGGACAGGGGTTTCAAATGAGCAGTTCTTC. Its protein is CASRSGTGVSNEQFF.